Listed here is a single T cell receptor beta chain. Its antigen is not yet known. Given a much more abundant clone one base away, this may be a read error. Libraries were made using PCR. TCRdb shows the sequencer as Illumina HiSeq 4000. High-throughput sequencing was used to profile the TCR beta-chain CDR3 region of every patient. The source study handled its data this way. A classifier to discriminate distant-metastatic papillary thyroid cancer patients was built from CDR3 differences across clinicopathological groups. Repertoire diversity was assessed with the Shannon index, and tumor-blood repertoire similarity with the Morisita-Horn index. TCRdb ran its own pipeline on the public reads, namely fastp trimming at Q25 and MiXCR clone calling, and kept in-frame beta chains. The V and J calls and clone size come from TCRdb's table, not from the authors' own analysis. The sample table holds over 65,000 clones, of which around 12% were seen once. The biggest ten clones account for around 8.8% of the sample.

Trimming removed 4 bases from V and 8 bases from J, leaving 14 bases between the germline ends. The CDR3 measures 14 amino acids from cysteine to phenylalanine. Only the CDR3 region is kept as DNA, spanning 42 bases read in frame from base 1. From a lookup of the germline V gene (reference sequence), CDR1 and CDR2 are SEHNR and FQNEAQ. The data originate from a study of metastatic and nonmetastatic thyroid tumors (TCRdb year 2020). About the study as a whole: The researchers compared repertoires between peripheral blood samples and tumor or nodule tissue samples from patients with malignant or benign thyroid disease. General findings and caveats noted by the study authors: TCR beta diversity was reported as significantly higher in malignant tumors than in benign nodules, in both blood and tumor samples.

No patient had received any treatment before thyroid surgery. Using T-cell receptor beta sequencing, the study looked back at clinical samples from patients collected from about 2011 to 2019. The sequenced sample was tumor tissue. This sequence was found in a female donor with papillary thyroid cancer or a benign thyroid nodule (not recorded which). Some clones in this sample may be carry-over from other donors' samples. The chain employs TRBV7-9 and TRBJ1-4; the D gene identity is not certain. The nucleotides are TGTGCCAGCAGCTCCCAGACGGGAGCCGAAAAACTGTTTTTT. It translates to CASSSQTGAEKLFF.